This T cell receptor (beta chain) derives from a study of shared clonotypes between healthy human individuals. Whole-study results and caveats: Among donors, sharing of clonotypes was expected to be affected by sequencing depth. Only blood was sampled, and tissue TCR repertoires likely differ from blood ones.

The healthy adult donors were HIV-negative and reported no recent acute infections or vaccinations. This CDR3 is 14 amino acids long. Per the germline V gene, CDR1 is SEHNR and CDR2 is FQNEAQ (reference sequence). V lost 5 bases, J lost 8 bases, and 16 bases lay in between. On this clone itself: Its target is unknown.

The protocol was immunoSEQ multiplex PCR, while the TCRdb copy is restricted to in-frame clones and leaves out a portion. Of about 510,000 clones in the sample, approximately 79% were seen once. The material sequenced was PBMCs. The genes are TRBV7-9 and TRBJ1-5; TRBD1 might be the D (5 bases). This receptor was obtained from a woman aged 40 to 49 in good health. Some clones in this sample may be carry-over from other donors' samples. The CDR3 DNA reads as TGTGCCAGCAGCCTAAGAGGTGGGGGGGAGCCCCAGCATTTT. Amino acid sequence: CASSLRGGGEPQHF.